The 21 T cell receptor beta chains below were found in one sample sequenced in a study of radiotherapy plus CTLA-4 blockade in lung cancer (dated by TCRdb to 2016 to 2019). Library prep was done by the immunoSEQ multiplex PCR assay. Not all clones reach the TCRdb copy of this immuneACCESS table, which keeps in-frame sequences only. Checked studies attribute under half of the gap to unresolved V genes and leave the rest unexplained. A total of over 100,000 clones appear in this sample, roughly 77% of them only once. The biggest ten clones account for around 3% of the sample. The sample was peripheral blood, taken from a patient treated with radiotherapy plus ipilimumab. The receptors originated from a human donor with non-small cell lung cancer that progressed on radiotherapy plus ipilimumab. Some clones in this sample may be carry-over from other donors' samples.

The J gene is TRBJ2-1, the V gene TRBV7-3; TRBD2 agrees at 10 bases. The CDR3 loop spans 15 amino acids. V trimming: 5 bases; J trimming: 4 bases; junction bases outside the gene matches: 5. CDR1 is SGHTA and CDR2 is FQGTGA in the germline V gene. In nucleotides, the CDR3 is TGTGCCAGCAGCCCCGAGCGGGGGGGATACAATGAGCAGTTCTTC. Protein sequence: CASSPERGGYNEQFF.

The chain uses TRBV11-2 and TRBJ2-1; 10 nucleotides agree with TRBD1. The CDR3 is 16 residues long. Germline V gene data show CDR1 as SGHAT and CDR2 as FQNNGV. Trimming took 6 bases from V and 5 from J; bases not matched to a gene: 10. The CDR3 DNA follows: TGTGCCAGCAGATACCTAGGGGACAGGGGCCACAATGAGCAGTTCTTC. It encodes CASRYLGDRGHNEQFF.

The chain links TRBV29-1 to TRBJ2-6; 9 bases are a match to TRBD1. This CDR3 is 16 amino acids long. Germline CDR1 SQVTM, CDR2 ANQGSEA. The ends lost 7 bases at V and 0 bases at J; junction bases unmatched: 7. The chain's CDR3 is CSAGTGFSSGANVLTF. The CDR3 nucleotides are TGCAGCGCTGGGACAGGGTTCAGCTCTGGGGCCAACGTCCTGACTTTC.

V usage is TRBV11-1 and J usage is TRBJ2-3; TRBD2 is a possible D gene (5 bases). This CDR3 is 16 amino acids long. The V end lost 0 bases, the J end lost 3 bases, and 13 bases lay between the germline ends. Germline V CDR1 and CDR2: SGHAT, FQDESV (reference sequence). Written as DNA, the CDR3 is TGTGCCAGCAGCTTAGCCGAGAGGGAATTTACAGATACGCAGTATTTT. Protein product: CASSLAEREFTDTQYF. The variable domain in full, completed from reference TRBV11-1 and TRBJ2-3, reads EAEVAQSPRYKITEKSQAVAFWCDPISGHATLYWYRQILGQGPELLVQFQDESVVDDSQLPKDRFSAERLKGVDSTLKIQPAELGDSAMYLCASSLAEREFTDTQYFGPGTRLTVL.

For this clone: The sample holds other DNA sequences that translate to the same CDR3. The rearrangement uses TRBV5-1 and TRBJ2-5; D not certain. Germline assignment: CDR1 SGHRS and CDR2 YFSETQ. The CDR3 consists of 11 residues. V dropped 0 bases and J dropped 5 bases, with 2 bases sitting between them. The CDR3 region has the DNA TGCGCCAGCAGCTTGGCGGAGACCCAGTACTTC. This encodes CASSLAETQYF.

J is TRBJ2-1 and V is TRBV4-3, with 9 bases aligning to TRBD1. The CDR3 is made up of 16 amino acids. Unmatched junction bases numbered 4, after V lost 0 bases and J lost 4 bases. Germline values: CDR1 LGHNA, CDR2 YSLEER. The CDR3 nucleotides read TGCGCCAGCAGCCAAGATTGGGACAGGGTGTACAATGAGCAGTTCTTC. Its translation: CASSQDWDRVYNEQFF.

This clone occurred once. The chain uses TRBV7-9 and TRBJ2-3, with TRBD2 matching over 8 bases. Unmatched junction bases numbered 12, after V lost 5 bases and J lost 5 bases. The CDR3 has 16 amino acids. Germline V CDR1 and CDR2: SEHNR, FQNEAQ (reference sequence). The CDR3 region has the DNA TGTGCCAGCAGCCACAAAACGGGGGGGAGAGGAGATACGCAGTATTTT. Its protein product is CASSHKTGGRGDTQYF. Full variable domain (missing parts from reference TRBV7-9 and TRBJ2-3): DTGVSQNPRHKITKRGQNVTFRCDPISEHNRLYWYRQTLGQGPEFLTYFQNEAQLEKSRLLSDRFSAERPKGSFSTLEIQRTEQGDSAMYLCASSHKTGGRGDTQYFGPGTRLTVL.

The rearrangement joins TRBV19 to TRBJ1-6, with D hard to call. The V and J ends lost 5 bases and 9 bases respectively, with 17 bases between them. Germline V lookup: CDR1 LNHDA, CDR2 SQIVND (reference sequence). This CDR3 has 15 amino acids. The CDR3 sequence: CASSPTPQVFSPLHF. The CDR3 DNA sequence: TGTGCCAGTAGTCCGACCCCCCAGGTTTTTTCACCCCTCCACTTT.

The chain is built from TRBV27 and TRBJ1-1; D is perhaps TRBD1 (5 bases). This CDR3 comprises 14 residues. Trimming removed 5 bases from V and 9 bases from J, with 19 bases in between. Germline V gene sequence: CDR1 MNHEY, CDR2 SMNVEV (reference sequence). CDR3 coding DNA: TGTGCCAGCAGTCCACAGAACATCGACAGTAAAGCTTTCTTT. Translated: CASSPQNIDSKAFF.

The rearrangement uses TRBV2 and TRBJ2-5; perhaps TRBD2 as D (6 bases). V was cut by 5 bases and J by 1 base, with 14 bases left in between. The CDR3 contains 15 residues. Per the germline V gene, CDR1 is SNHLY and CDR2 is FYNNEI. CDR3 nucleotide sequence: TGTGCCAGCAGTCGTCAGGGAGGTGGCCAAGAGACCCAGTACTTC. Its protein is CASSRQGGGQETQYF.

The CDR3 region is CASSMYSSTDTQYF. In DNA form, the CDR3 reads TGTGCCAGTAGTATGTACAGTTCCACAGATACGCAGTATTTT. This chain links TRBV19 with TRBJ2-3; D is uncertain. The CDR3 sequence is 14 residues long. Trimming took 3 bases from V and 2 from J, leaving 9 bases between them. Germline V CDR1 and CDR2: LNHDA, SQIVND (reference sequence).

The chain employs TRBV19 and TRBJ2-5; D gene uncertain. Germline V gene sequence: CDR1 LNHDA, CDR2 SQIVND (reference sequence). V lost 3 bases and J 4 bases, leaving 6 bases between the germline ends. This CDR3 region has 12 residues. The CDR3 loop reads CASSIIGETQYF. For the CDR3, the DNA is TGTGCCAGTAGTATCATTGGAGAGACCCAGTACTTC.

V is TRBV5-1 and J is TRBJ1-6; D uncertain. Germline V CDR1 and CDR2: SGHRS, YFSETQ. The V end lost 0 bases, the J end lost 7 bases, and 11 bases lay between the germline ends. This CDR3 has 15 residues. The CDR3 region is CASSLVTVPNSPLHF. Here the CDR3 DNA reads TGCGCCAGCAGCTTGGTGACGGTTCCCAATTCACCCCTCCACTTT.

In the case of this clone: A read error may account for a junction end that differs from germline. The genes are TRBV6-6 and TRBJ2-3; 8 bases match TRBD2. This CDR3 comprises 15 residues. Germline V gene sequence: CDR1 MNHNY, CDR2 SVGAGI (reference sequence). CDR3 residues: CASSDSRGGTDTQYF. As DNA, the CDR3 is TGTGCCAGCAGTGACTCGCGGGGGGGCACAGATACGCAGTATTTT.

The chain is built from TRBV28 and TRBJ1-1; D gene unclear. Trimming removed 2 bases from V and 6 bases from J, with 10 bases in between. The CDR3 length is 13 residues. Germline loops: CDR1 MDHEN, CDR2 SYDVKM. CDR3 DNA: TGTGCCAGCAGTTTAGGCCGCGACTCTGAAGCTTTCTTT. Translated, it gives CASSLGRDSEAFF.

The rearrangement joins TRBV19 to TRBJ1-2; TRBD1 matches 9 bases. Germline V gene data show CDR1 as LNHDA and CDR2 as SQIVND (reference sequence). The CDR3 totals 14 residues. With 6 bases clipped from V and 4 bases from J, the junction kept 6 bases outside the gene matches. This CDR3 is CASRKTGGIYGYTF. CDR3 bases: TGTGCCAGTAGGAAGACAGGGGGTATCTATGGCTACACCTTC.

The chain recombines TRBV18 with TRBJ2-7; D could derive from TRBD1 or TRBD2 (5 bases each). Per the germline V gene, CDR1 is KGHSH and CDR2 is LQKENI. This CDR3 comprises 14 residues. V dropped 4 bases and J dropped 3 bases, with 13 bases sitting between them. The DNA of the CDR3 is TGTGCCAGCTCACAAGGGACGGGTAGCTACGAGCAGTACTTC. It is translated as CASSQGTGSYEQYF. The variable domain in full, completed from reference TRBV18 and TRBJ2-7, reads NAGVMQNPRHLVRRRGQEARLRCSPMKGHSHVYWYRQLPEEGLKFMVYLQKENIIDESGMPKERFSAEFPKEGPSILRIQQVVRGDSAAYFCASSQGTGSYEQYFGPGTRLTVT.

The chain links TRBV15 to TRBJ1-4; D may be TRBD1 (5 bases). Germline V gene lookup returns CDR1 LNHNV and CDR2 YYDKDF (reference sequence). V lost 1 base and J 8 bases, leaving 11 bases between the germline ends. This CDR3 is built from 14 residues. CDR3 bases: TGTGCCACCAGCAGAGGTGGCGGGGGGGAAAAACTGTTTTTT. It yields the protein CATSRGGGGEKLFF.

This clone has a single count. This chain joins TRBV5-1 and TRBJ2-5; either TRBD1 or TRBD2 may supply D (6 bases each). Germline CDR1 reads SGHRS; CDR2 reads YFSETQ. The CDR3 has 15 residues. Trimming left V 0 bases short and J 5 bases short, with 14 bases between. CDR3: CASSLEGGLGETQYF. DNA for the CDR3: TGCGCCAGCAGCTTGGAAGGGGGACTGGGGGAGACCCAGTACTTC.

Here the CDR3 DNA reads TGTGCCAGCAGCCCGGCCGGCTCTAGGGCCTCCTACGAGCAGTACTTC. It codes for CASSPAGSRASYEQYF. The gene calls are TRBV5-8 and TRBJ2-7; D ambiguous. Germline CDR1 reads SGHTS; CDR2 reads YDEGEE. Trimming shortened V by 4 bases and J by 0 bases, and 17 bases separated the two germline ends. The CDR3 length is 16 residues.

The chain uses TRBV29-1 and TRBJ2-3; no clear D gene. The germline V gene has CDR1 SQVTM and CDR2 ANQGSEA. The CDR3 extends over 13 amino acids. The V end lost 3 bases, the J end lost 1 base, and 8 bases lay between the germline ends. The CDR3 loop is CSVELRRTDTQYF. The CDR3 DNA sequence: TGCAGCGTTGAGCTTCGGCGCACAGATACGCAGTATTTT.